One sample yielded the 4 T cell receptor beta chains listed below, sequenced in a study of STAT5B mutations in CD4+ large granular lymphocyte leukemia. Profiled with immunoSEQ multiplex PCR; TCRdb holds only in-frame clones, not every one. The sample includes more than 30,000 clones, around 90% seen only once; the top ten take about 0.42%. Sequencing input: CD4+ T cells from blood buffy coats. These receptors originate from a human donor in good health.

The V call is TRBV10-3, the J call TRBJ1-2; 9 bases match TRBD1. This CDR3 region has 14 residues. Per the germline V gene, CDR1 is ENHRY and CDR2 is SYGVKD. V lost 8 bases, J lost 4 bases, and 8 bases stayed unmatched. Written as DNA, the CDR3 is TGTGCCATCGCCGGGACAGGGACCTTCTATGGCTACACCTTC. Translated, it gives CAIAGTGTFYGYTF.

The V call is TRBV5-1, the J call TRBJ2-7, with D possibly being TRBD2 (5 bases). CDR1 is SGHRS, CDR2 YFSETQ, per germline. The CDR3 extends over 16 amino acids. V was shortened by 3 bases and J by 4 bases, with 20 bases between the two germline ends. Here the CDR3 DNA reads TGCGCCAGCAGCTATACACGGGATTTAGCTCCATACGAGCAGTACTTC. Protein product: CASSYTRDLAPYEQYF.

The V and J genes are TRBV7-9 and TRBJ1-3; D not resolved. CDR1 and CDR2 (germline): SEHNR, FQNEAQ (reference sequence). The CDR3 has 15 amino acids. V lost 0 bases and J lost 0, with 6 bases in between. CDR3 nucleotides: TGTGCCAGCAGCTTAGCGGCGGTCTCTGGAAACACCATATATTTT. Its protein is CASSLAAVSGNTIYF.

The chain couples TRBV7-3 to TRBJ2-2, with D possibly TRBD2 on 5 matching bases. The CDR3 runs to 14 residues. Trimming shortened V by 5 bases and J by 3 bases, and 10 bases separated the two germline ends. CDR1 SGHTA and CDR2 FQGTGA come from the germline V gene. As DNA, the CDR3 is TGTGCCAGCAGCAGGGTCGGGGACACCGGGGAGCTGTTTTTT. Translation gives CASSRVGDTGELFF.